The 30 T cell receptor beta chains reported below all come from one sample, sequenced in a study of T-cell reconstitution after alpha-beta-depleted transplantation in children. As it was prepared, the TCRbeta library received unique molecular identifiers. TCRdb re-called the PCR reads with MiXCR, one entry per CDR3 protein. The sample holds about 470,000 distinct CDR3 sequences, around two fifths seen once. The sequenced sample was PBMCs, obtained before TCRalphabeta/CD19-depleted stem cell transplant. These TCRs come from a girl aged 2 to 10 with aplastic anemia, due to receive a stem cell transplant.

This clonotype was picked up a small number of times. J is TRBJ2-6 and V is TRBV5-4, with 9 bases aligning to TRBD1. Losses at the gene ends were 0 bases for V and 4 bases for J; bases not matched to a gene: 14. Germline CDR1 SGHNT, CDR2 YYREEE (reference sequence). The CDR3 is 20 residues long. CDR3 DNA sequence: TGTGCCAGCAGCTTGGTTCTTCAAGGGACAGGGTTCGGCGGGGCCAACGTCCTGACTTTC. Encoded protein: CASSLVLQGTGFGGANVLTF. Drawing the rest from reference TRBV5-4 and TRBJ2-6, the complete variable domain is ETGVTQSPTHLIKTRGQQVTLRCSSQSGHNTVSWYQQALGQGPQFIFQYYREEENGRGNFPPRFSGLQFPNYSSELNVNALELDDSALYLCASSLVLQGTGFGGANVLTFGAGSRLTVL.

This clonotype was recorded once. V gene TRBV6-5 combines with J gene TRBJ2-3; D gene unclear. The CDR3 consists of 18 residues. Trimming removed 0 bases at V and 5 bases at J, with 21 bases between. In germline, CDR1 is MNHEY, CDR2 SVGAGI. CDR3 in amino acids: CASSYSIGASAREDTQYF. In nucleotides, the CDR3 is TGTGCCAGCAGTTACTCGATAGGCGCCAGTGCCCGCGAAGATACGCAGTATTTT.

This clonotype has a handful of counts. In DNA, the CDR3 is TGTGCCAGCAGCCGACCAGGGATCCTTGGAAACACCATATATTTT. Translating gives CASSRPGILGNTIYF. The J gene is TRBJ1-3, the V gene TRBV28, with D possibly matching TRBD1 (5 bases). Germline V CDR1 and CDR2: MDHEN, SYDVKM. V was clipped by 6 bases and J by 3 bases, with 15 bases between them. CDR3 length equals 15 residues.

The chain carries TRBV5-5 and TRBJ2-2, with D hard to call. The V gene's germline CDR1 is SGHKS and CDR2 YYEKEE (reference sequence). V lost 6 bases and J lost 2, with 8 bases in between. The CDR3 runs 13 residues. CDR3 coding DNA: TGTGCCAGCACCGTCAGTAACACCGGGGAGCTGTTTTTT. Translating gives CASTVSNTGELFF.

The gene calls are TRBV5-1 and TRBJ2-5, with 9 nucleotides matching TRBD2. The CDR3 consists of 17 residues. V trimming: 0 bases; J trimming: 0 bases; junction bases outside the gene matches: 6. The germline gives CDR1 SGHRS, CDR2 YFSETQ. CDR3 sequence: CASSLGVAGAHQETQYF. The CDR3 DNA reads TGCGCCAGCAGCTTGGGTGTAGCGGGGGCCCACCAAGAGACCCAGTACTTC.

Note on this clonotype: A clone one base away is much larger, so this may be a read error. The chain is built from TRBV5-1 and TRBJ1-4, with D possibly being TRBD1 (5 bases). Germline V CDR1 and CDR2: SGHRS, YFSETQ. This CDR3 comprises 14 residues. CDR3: CDSSLMPGLEKLFF. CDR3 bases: TGCGACAGCAGCTTAATGCCAGGGTTGGAAAAACTGTTTTTT.

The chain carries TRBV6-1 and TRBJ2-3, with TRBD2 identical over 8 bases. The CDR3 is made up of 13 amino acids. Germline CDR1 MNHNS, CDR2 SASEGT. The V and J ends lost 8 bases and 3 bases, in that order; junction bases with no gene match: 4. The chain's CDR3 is CASLERGTDTQYF. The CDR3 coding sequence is TGTGCCAGCCTGGAGCGGGGGACAGATACGCAGTATTTT.

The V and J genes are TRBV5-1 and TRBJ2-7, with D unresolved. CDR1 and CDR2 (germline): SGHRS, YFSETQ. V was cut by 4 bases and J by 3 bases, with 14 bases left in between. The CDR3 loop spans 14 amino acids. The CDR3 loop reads CASSPPFGVYEQYF. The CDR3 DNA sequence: TGCGCCAGCAGCCCCCCGTTTGGAGTCTACGAGCAGTACTTC.

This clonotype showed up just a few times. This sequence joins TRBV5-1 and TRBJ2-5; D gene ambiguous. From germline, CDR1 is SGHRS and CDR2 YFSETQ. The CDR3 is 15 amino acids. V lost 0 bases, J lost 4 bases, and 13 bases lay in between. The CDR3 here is CASSLAGADRETQYF. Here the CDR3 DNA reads TGCGCCAGCAGCTTGGCCGGCGCCGATAGAGAGACCCAGTACTTC.

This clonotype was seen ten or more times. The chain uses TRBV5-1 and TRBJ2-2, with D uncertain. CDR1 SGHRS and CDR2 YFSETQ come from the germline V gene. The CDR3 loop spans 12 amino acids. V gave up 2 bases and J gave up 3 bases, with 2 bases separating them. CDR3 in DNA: TGCGCCAGCAGCTTAGACACCGGGGAGCTGTTTTTT. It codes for CASSLDTGELFF. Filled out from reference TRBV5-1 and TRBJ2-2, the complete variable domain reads KAGVTQTPRYLIKTRGQQVTLSCSPISGHRSVSWYQQTPGQGLQFLFEYFSETQRNKGNFPGRFSGRQFSNSRSEMNVSTLELGDSALYLCASSLDTGELFFGEGSRLTVL.

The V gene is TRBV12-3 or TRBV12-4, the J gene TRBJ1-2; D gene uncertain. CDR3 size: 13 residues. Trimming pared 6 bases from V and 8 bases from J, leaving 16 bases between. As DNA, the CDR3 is TGTGCCAGCAGCCTTCCATCGAAAGGGGGCTACACCTTC. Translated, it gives CASSLPSKGGYTF.

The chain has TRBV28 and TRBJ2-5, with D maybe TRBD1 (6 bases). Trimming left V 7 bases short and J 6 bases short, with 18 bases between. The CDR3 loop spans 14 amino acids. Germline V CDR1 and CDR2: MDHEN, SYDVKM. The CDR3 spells CASNSGVSPKTQYF. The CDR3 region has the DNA TGTGCCAGCAATTCAGGGGTTAGCCCGAAGACCCAGTACTTC.

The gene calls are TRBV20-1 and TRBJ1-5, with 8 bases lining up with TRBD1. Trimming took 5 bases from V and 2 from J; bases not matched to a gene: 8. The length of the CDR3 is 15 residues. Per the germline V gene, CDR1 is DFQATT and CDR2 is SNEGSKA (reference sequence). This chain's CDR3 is CSAVQGGSGNQPQHF. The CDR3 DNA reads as TGCAGTGCTGTACAGGGGGGTAGCGGCAATCAGCCCCAGCATTTT.

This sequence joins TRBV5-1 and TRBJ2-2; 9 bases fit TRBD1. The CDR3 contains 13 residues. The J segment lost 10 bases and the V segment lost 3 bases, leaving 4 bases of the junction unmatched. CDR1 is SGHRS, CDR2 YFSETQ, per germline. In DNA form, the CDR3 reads TGCGCCAGCAGCTGGGACAGGGTCGAGGAGCTGTTTTTT. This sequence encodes CASSWDRVEELFF.

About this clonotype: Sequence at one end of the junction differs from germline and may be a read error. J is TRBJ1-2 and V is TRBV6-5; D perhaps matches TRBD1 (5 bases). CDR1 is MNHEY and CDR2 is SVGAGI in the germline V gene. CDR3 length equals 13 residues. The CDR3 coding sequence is TGTGCCGGCAGTTACGACAGCAACTATGGCTACACCTTC. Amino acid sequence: CAGSYDSNYGYTF.

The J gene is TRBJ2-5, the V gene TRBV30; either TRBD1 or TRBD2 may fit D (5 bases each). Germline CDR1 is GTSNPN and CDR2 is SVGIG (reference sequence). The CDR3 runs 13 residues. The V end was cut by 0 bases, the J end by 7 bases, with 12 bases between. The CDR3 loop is CAWSVLQRGTQYF. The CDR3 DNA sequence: TGTGCCTGGAGTGTACTACAGAGGGGGACCCAGTACTTC.

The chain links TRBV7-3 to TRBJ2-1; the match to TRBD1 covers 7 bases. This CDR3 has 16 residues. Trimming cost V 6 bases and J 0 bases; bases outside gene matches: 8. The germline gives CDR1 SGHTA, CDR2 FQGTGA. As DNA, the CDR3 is TGTGCCAGCAGTGTCGCAGGGGGTAGCTCCTACAATGAGCAGTTCTTC. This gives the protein CASSVAGGSSYNEQFF.

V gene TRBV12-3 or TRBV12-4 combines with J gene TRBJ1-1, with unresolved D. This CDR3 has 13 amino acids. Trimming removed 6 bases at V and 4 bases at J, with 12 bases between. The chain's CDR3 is CASRSLRGTEAFF. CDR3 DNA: TGTGCCAGCAGATCGCTCCGAGGCACTGAAGCTTTCTTT.

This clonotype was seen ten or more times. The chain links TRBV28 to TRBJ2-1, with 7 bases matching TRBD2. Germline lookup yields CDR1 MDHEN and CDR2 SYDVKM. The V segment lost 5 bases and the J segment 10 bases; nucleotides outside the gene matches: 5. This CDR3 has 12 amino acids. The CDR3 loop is CASSRLAREQFF. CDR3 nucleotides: TGTGCCAGCAGTCGACTAGCCCGGGAGCAGTTCTTC.

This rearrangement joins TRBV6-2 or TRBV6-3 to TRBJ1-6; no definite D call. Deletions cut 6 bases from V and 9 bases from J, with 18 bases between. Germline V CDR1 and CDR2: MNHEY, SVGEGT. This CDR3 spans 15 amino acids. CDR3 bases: TGTGCCAGCAGCCAGGCCGCGAGATTTGTTTCACCCCTCCACTTT. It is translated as CASSQAARFVSPLHF.

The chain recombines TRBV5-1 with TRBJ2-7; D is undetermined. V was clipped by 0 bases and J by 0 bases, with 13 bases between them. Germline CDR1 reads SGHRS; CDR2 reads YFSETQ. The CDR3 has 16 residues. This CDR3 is CASSLGLEAGSYEQYF. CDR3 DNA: TGCGCCAGCAGCTTGGGGTTGGAAGCCGGCTCCTACGAGCAGTACTTC.

The CDR3 DNA sequence: TGTGCCAGCAGCCTTAACAGGGTCTATGGCTACACCTTC. It encodes CASSLNRVYGYTF. The gene calls are TRBV27 and TRBJ1-2, with D possibly TRBD1 on 6 matching bases. Between the trimmed V and J ends, which lost 6 bases and 4 bases, there was a span of 12 bases. This CDR3 region has 13 residues. Germline V CDR1 and CDR2: MNHEY, SMNVEV (reference sequence).

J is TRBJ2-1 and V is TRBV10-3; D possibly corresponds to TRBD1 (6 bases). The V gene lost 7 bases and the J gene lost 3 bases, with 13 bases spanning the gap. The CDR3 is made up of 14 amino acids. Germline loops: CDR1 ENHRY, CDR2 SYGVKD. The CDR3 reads CAINSGRGYNEQFF. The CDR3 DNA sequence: TGTGCCATCAACTCGGGCAGGGGCTACAATGAGCAGTTCTTC.

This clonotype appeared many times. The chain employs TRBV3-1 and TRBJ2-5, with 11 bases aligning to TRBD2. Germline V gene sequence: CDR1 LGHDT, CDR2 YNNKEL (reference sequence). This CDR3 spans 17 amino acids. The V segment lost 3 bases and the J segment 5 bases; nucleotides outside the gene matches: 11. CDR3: CASSHTTSGSGPETQYF. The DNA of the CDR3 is TGTGCCAGCAGCCATACAACTAGCGGGAGCGGCCCCGAGACCCAGTACTTC.

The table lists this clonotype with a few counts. CDR3 sequence reads: CASSYSGTGNTEAFF. The CDR3 nucleotides are TGTGCCAGCAGTTACTCGGGGACAGGGAACACTGAAGCTTTCTTT. The V call is TRBV6-5, the J call TRBJ1-1; 8 bases agree with TRBD1. Germline V gives CDR1 MNHEY, CDR2 SVGAGI. Losses at the gene ends were 0 bases for V and 1 base for J; bases not matched to a gene: 1. This CDR3 region has 15 residues.

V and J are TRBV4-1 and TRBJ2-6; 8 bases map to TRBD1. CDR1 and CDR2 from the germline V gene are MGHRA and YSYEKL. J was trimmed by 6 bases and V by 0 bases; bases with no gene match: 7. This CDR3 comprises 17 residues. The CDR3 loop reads CASSQDRGPPEANVLTF. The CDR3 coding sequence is TGCGCCAGCAGCCAAGACAGGGGGCCTCCTGAGGCCAACGTCCTGACTTTC.

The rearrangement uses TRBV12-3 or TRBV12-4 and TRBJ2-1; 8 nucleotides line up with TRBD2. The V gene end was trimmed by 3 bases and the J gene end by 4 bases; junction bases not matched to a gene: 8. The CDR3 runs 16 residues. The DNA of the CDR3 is TGTGCCAGCAGTTTTGCTCTAGCGGGTTCATACAATGAGCAGTTCTTC. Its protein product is CASSFALAGSYNEQFF.

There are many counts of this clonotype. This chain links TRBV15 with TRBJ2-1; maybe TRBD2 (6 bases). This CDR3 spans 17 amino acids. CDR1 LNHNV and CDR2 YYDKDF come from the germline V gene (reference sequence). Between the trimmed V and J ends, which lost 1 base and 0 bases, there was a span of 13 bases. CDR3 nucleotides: TGTGCCACCAGCAGAGGTGTTAGCGGTAGCTCCTACAATGAGCAGTTCTTC. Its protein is CATSRGVSGSSYNEQFF.

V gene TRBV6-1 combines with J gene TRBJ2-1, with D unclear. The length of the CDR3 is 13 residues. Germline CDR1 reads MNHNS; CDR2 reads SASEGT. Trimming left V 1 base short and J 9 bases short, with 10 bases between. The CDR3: CASSEDPKGEQFF. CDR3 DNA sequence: TGTGCCAGCAGTGAAGATCCGAAAGGTGAGCAGTTCTTC.

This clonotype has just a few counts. This chain's CDR3 is CATSDYRQEQYF. CDR3 DNA: TGTGCCACCAGTGACTACCGACAAGAGCAGTACTTC. J is TRBJ2-7 and V is TRBV24-1; unclear D gene. The germline V gene encodes CDR1 KGHDR and CDR2 SFDVKD. The CDR3 is 12 residues long. V was pared by 4 bases and J by 7 bases, with 10 bases between.